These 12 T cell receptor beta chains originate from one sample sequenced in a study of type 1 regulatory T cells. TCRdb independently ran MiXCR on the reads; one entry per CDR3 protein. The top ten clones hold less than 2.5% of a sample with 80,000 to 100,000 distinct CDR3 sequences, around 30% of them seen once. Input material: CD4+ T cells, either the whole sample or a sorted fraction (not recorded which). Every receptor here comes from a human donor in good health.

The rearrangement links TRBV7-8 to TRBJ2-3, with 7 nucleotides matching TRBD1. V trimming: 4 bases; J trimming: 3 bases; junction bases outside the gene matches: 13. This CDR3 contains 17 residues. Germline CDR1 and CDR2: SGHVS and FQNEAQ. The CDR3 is CASSSPPGTETTDTQYF. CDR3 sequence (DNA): TGTGCCAGCAGCTCTCCTCCCGGGACAGAGACTACAGATACGCAGTATTTT.

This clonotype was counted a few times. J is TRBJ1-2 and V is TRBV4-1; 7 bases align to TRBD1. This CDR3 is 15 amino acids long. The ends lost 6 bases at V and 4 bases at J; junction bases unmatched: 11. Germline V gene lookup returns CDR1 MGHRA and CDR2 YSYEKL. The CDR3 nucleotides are TGCGCCAGCAGGGAGGTAGGGGGCCGGGCCTATGGCTACACCTTC. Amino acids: CASREVGGRAYGYTF.

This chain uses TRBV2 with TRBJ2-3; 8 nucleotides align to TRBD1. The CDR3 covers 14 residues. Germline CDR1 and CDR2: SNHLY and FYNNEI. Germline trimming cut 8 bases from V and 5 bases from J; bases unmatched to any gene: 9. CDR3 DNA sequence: TGTGCCAGCCGGACAGGGTTAGTGGGAGATACGCAGTATTTT. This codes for CASRTGLVGDTQYF.

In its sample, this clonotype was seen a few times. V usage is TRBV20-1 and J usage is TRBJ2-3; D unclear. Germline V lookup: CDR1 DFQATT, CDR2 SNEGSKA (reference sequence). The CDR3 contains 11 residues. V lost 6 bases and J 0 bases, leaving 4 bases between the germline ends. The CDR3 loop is CSASSTDTQYF. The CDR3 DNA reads TGCAGTGCAAGTAGCACAGATACGCAGTATTTT.

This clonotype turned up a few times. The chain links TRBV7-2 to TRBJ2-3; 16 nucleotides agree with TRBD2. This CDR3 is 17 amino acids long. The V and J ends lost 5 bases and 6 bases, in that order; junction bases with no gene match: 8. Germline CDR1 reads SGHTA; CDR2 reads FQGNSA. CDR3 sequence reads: CASSPGTSGRASDTQYF. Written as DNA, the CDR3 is TGTGCCAGCAGCCCCGGGACTAGCGGGAGGGCCAGCGATACGCAGTATTTT.

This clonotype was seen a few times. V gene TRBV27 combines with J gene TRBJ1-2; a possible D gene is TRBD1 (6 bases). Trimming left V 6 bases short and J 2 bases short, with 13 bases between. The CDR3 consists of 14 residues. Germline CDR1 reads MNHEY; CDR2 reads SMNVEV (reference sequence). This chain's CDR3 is CASRKQGTNYGYTF. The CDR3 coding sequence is TGTGCCAGCAGGAAACAGGGCACCAACTATGGCTACACCTTC.

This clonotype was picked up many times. This chain's CDR3 is CASSLGGLDTQYF. For the CDR3, the DNA is TGTGCCAGCAGTTTGGGCGGGCTTGATACGCAGTATTTT. The rearrangement joins TRBV28 to TRBJ2-3; possibly TRBD2 for D (5 bases). CDR3 length equals 13 residues. CDR1 and CDR2 from the germline V gene are MDHEN and SYDVKM. With 3 bases removed from V and 6 bases from J, the gap between germline ends came to 10 bases.

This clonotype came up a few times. The CDR3 protein is CSASRTSLYNEQFF. The CDR3 nucleotides read TGCAGTGCTAGTAGGACTAGCCTATACAATGAGCAGTTCTTC. V and J are TRBV20-1 and TRBJ2-1, with TRBD2 matching over 8 bases. J was trimmed by 4 bases and V by 3 bases; bases with no gene match: 5. The V gene's germline CDR1 is DFQATT and CDR2 SNEGSKA (reference sequence). The CDR3 sequence is 14 residues long.

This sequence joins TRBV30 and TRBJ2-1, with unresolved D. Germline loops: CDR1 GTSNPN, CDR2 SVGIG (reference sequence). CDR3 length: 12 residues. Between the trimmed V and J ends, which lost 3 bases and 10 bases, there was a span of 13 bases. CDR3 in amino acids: CAWSVRVTEQFF. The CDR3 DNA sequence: TGTGCCTGGAGCGTACGAGTAACCGAGCAGTTCTTC.

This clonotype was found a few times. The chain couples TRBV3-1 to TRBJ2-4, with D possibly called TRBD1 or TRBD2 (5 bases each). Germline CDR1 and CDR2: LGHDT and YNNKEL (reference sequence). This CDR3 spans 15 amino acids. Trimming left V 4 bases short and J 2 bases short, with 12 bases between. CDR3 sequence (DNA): TGTGCCAGCAGCCGCATGGGGGATTCCAAAAACATTCAGTACTTC. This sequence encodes CASSRMGDSKNIQYF.

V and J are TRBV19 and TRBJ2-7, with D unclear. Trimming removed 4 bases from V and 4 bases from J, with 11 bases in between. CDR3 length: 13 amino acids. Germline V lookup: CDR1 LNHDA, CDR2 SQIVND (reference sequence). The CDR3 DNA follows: TGTGCCAGTAGTACACAGCAAGGTTACGAGCAGTACTTC. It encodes CASSTQQGYEQYF.

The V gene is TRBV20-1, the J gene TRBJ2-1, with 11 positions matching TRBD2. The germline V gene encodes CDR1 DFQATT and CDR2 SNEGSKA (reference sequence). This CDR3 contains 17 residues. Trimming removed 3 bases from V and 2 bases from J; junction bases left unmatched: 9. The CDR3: CSASTLLAGGPYNEQFF. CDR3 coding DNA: TGCAGTGCTAGTACCCTCCTAGCGGGGGGCCCCTACAATGAGCAGTTCTTC.